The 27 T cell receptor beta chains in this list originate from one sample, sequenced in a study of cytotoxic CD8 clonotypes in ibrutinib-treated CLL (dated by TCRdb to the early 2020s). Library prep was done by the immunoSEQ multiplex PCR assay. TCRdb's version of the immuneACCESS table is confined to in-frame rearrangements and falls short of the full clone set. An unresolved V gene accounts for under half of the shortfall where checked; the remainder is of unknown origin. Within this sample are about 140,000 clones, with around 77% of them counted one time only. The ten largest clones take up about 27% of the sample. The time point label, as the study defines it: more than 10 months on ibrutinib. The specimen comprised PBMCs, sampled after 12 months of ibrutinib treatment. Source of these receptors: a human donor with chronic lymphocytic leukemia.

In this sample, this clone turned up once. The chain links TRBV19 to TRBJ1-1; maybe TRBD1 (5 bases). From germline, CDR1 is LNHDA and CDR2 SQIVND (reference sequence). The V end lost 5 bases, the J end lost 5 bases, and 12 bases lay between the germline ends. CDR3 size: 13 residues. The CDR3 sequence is CASSLTALTEAFF. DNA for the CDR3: TGTGCCAGTAGTCTGACAGCCTTAACTGAAGCTTTCTTT.

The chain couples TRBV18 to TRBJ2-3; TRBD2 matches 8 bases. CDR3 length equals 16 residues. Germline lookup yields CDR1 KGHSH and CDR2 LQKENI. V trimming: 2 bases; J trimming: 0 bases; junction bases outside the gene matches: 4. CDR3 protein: CASSPMGLVSTDTQYF. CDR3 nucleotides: TGTGCCAGCTCACCAATGGGACTAGTTAGCACAGATACGCAGTATTTT.

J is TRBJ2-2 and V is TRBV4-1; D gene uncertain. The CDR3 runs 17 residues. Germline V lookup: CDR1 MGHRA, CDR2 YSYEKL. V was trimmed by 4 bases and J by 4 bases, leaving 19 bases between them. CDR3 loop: CASSPPMPGSTTGELFF. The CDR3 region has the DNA TGCGCCAGCAGCCCCCCCATGCCCGGTTCAACCACCGGGGAGCTGTTTTTT.

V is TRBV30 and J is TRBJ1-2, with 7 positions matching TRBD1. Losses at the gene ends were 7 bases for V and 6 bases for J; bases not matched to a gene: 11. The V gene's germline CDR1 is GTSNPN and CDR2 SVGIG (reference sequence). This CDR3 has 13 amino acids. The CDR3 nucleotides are TGTGCCTTAGGGGACAGACCTACCCATGGCTACACCTTC. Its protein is CALGDRPTHGYTF.

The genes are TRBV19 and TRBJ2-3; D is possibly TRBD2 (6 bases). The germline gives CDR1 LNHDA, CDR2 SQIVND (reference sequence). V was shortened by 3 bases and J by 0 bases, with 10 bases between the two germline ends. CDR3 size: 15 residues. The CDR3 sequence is CASSIFAGSTDTQYF. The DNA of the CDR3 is TGTGCCAGTAGTATCTTCGCGGGAAGCACAGATACGCAGTATTTT. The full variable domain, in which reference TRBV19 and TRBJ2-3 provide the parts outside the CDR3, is DGGITQSPKYLFRKEGQNVTLSCEQNLNHDAMYWYRQDPGQGLRLIYYSQIVNDFQKGDIAEGYSVSREKKESFPLTVTSAQKNPTAFYLCASSIFAGSTDTQYFGPGTRLTVL.

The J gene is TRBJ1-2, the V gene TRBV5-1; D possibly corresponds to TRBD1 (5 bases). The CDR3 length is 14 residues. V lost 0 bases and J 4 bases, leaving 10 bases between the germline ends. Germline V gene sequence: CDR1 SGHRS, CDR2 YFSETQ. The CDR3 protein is CASSLDPGTYGYTF. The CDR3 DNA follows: TGCGCCAGCAGCTTGGATCCGGGGACCTATGGCTACACCTTC.

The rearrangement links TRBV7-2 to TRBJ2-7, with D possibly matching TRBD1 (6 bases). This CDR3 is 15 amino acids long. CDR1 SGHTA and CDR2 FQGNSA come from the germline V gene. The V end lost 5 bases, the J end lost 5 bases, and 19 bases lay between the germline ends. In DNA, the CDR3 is TGTGCCAGCAGCCTAAGGGGTCTCACAGGGAACGAGCAGTACTTC. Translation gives CASSLRGLTGNEQYF. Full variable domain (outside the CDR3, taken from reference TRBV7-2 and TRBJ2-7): GAGVSQSPSNKVTEKGKDVELRCDPISGHTALYWYRQSLGQGLEFLIYFQGNSAPDKSGLPSDRFSAERTGGSVSTLTIQRTQQEDSAVYLCASSLRGLTGNEQYFGPGTRLTVT.

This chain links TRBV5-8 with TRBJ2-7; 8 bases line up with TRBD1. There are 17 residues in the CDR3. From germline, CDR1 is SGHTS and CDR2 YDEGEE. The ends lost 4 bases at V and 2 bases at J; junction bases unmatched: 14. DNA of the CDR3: TGTGCCAGCAGCCCTATGCTAACAGGGGGACTTCCCTACGAGCAGTACTTC. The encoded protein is CASSPMLTGGLPYEQYF.

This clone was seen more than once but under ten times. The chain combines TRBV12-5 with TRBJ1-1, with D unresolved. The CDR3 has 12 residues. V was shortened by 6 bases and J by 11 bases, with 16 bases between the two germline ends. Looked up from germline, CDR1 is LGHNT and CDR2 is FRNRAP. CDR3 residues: CASGLLGEVAFF. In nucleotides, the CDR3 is TGTGCTAGTGGCTTACTCGGGGAGGTGGCTTTCTTT.

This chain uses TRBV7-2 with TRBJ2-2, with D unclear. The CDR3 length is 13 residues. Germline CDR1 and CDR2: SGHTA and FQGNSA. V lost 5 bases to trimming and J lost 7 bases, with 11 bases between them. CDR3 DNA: TGTGCCAGCAGCCCCCACAAGATCGGGGAGCTGTTTTTT. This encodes CASSPHKIGELFF. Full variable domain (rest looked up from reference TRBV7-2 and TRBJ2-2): GAGVSQSPSNKVTEKGKDVELRCDPISGHTALYWYRQSLGQGLEFLIYFQGNSAPDKSGLPSDRFSAERTGGSVSTLTIQRTQQEDSAVYLCASSPHKIGELFFGEGSRLTVL.

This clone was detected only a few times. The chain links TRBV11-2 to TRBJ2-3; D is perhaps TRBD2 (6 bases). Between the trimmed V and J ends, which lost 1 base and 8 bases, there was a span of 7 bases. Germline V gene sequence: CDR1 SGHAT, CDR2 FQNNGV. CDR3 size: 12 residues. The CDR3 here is CASSLGLVTQYF. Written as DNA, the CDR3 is TGTGCCAGCAGCTTAGGACTAGTTACGCAGTATTTT.

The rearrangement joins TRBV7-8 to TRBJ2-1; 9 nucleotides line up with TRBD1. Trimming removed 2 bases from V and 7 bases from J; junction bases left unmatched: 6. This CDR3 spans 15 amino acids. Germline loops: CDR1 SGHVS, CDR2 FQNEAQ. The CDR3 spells CASSLQGQGKNEQFF. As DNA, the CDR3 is TGTGCCAGCAGCTTACAGGGACAGGGTAAAAATGAGCAGTTCTTC.

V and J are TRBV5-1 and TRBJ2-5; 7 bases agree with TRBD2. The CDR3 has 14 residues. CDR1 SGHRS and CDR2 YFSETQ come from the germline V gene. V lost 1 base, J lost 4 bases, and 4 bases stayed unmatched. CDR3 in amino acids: CASSLHGRGETQYF. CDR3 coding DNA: TGCGCCAGCAGCTTGCATGGGAGGGGAGAGACCCAGTACTTC.

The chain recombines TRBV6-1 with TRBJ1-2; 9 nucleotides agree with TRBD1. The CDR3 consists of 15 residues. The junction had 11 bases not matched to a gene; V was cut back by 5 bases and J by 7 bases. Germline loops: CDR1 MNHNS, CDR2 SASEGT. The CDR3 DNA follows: TGTGCCAGCAGTTGGGACAGGGACGGAGGTAGTGGCTACACCTTC. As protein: CASSWDRDGGSGYTF.

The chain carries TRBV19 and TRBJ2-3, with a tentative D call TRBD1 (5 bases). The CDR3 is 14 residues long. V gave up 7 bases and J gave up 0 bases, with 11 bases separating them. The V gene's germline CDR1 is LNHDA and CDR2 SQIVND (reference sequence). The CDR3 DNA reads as TGTGCCAGTACGTGGGGCGTTAGCACAGATACGCAGTATTTT. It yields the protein CASTWGVSTDTQYF. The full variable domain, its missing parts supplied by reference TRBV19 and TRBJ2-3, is DGGITQSPKYLFRKEGQNVTLSCEQNLNHDAMYWYRQDPGQGLRLIYYSQIVNDFQKGDIAEGYSVSREKKESFPLTVTSAQKNPTAFYLCASTWGVSTDTQYFGPGTRLTVL.

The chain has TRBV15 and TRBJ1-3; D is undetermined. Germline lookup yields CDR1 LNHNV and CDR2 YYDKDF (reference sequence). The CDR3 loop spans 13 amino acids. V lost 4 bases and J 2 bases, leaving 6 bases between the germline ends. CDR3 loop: CATSTGTGNTIYF. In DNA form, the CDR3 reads TGTGCCACCAGCACGGGGACTGGAAACACCATATATTTT.

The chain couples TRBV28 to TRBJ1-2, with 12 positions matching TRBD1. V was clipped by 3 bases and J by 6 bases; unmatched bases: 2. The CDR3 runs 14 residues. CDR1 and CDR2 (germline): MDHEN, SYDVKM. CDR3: CASSLGQGADGYTF. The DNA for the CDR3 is TGTGCCAGCAGTTTGGGACAGGGGGCCGATGGCTACACCTTC.

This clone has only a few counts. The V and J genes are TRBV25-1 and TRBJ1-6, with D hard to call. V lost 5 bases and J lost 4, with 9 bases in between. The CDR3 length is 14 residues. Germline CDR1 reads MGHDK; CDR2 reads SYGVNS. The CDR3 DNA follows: TGTGCCAGCAGTCGGGTTCCTTATAATTCACCCCTCCACTTT. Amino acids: CASSRVPYNSPLHF.

The CDR3 DNA is TGTGCCAGCAGCCCCCCAGGGGGGCCCTACGAGCAGTACTTC. Translating gives CASSPPGGPYEQYF. This chain joins TRBV2 and TRBJ2-7, with TRBD1 as a possible D gene (7 bases). The CDR3 sequence is 14 residues long. Germline CDR1 and CDR2: SNHLY and FYNNEI. With 6 bases removed from V and 2 bases from J, the gap between germline ends came to 14 bases. Complete variable domain (other parts from reference TRBV2 and TRBJ2-7): EPEVTQTPSHQVTQMGQEVILRCVPISNHLYFYWYRQILGQKVEFLVSFYNNEISEKSEIFDDQFSVERPDGSNFTLKIRSTKLEDSAMYFCASSPPGGPYEQYFGPGTRLTVT.

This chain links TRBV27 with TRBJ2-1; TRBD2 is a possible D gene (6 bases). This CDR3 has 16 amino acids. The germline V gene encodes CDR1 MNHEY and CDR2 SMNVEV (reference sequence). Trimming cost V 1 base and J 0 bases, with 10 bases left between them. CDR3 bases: TGTGCCAGCAGTTTATTTAGCGGTAGCTCCTACAATGAGCAGTTCTTC. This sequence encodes CASSLFSGSSYNEQFF.

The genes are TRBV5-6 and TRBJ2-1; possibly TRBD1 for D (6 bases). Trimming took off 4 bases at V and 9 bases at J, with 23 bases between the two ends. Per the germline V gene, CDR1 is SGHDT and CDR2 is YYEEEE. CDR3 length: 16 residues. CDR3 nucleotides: TGTGCCAGCAGCGTGCCAGGCAGGGGCCGTCGGGCTGAGCAGTTCTTC. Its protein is CASSVPGRGRRAEQFF.

In nucleotides, the CDR3 is TGTGCCAGCTCACCACCCCGGGACGGACAAGAGACCCAGTACTTC. Translating it yields CASSPPRDGQETQYF. The chain carries TRBV18 and TRBJ2-5; the D call may be TRBD1 or TRBD2 (5 bases each). CDR3 length: 15 amino acids. Germline V gene lookup returns CDR1 KGHSH and CDR2 LQKENI. The V end was cut by 0 bases, the J end by 2 bases, with 10 bases between.

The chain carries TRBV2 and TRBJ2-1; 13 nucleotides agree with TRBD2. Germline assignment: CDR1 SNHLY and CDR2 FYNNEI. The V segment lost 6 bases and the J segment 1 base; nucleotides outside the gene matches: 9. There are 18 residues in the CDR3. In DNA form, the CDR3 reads TGTGCCAGCAGACAGGGACTAGCGGGACCCACTTCCTACAATGAGCAGTTCTTC. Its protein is CASRQGLAGPTSYNEQFF.

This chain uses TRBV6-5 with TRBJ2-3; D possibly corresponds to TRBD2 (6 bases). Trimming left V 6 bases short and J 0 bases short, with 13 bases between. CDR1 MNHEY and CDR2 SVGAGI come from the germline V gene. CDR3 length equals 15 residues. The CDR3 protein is CASRYGTESTDTQYF. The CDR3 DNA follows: TGTGCCAGCAGGTATGGGACTGAGAGCACAGATACGCAGTATTTT.

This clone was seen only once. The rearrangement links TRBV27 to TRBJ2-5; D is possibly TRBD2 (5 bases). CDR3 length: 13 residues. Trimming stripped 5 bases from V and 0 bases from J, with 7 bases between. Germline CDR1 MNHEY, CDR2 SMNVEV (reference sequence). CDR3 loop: CASSGGYQETQYF. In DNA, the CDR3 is TGTGCCAGCAGTGGCGGGTACCAAGAGACCCAGTACTTC.

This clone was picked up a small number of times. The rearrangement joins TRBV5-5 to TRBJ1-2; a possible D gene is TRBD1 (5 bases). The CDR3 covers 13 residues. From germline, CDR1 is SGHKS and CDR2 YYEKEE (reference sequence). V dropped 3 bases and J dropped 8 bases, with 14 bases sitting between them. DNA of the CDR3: TGTGCCAGCAGCTCGGGACCAGGCGGAGGCTACACCTTC. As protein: CASSSGPGGGYTF. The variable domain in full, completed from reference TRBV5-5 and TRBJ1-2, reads DAGVTQSPTHLIKTRGQQVTLRCSPISGHKSVSWYQQVLGQGPQFIFQYYEKEERGRGNFPDRFSARQFPNYSSELNVNALLLGDSALYLCASSSGPGGGYTFGSGTRLTVV.

CDR3 amino acids: CASSLRFLNEQFF. The CDR3 nucleotides are TGTGCCAGCAGTTTACGGTTTCTGAATGAGCAGTTCTTC. V gene TRBV27 combines with J gene TRBJ2-1; no reliable D call. Trimming removed 2 bases from V and 7 bases from J, with 9 bases in between. Germline V gene sequence: CDR1 MNHEY, CDR2 SMNVEV (reference sequence). This CDR3 is 13 amino acids long.